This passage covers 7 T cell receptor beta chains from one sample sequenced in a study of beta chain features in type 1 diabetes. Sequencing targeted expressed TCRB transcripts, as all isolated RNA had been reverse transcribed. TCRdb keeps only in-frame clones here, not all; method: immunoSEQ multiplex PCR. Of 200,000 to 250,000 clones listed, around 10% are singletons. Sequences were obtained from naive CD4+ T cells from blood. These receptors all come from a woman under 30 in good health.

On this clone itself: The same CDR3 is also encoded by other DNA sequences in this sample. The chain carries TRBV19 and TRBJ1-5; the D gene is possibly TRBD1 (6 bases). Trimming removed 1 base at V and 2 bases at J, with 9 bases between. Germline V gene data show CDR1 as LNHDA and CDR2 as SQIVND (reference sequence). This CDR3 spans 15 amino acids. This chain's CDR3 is CASSIGAGGNQPQHF. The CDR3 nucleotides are TGTGCCAGTAGTATAGGGGCAGGGGGCAATCAGCCCCAGCATTTT.

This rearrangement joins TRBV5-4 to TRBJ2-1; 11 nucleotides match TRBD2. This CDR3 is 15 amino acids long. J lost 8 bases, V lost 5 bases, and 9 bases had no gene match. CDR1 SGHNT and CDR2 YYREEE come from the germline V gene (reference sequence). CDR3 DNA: TGTGCCAGCAGTATTATAGCGGGAGGGCCCCATGAGCAGTTCTTC. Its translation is CASSIIAGGPHEQFF.

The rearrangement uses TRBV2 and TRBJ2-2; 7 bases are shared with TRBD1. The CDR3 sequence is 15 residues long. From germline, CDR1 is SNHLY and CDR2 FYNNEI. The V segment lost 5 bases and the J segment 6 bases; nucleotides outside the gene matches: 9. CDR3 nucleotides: TGTGCCAGCAGTAAAGACAGGGTTTGGGCCGGGGAGCTGTTTTTT. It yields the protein CASSKDRVWAGELFF. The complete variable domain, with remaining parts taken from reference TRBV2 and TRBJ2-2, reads EPEVTQTPSHQVTQMGQEVILRCVPISNHLYFYWYRQILGQKVEFLVSFYNNEISEKSEIFDDQFSVERPDGSNFTLKIRSTKLEDSAMYFCASSKDRVWAGELFFGEGSRLTVL.

The CDR3 DNA is TGTGCCAGCACAGGCGGGAAGCGCGGAGAGACCCAGTACTTC. Amino acid sequence: CASTGGKRGETQYF. This chain uses TRBV28 with TRBJ2-5; D possibly corresponds to TRBD2 (6 bases). With 7 bases removed from V and 4 bases from J, the gap between germline ends came to 16 bases. This CDR3 spans 14 amino acids. Per the germline V gene, CDR1 is MDHEN and CDR2 is SYDVKM.

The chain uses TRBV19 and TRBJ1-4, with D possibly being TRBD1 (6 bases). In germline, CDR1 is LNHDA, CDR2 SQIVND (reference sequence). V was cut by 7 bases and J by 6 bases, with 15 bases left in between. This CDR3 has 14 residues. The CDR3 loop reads CASNPRGGDEKLFF. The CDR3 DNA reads TGTGCCAGTAATCCCAGGGGCGGTGATGAAAAACTGTTTTTT.

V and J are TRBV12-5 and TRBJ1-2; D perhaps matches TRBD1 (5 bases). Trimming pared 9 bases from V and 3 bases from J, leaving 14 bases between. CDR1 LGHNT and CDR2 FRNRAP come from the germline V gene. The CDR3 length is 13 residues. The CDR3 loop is CASGDSEHYGYTF. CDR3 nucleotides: TGTGCTAGCGGAGACAGCGAACACTATGGCTACACCTTC.

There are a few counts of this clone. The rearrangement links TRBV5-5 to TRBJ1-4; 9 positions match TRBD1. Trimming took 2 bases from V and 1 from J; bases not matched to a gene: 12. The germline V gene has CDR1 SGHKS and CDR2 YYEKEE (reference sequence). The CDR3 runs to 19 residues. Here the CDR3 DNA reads TGTGCCAGCAGCTTTTCACCGGGACAGGGAATGGGAACTAATGAAAAACTGTTTTTT. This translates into CASSFSPGQGMGTNEKLFF.